The 11 T cell receptor beta chains given below trace back to one sample, sequenced in a study of Ad26.COV2.S vaccination and SARS-CoV-2 variants. This table comes from immunoSEQ multiplex PCR, and its TCRdb copy is limited to in-frame clones, with some not included. Of hundreds of thousands of clones in the sample, roughly nine tenths were seen once. The treatment denotes: around 19 received Ad26.COV2.S at low or high dose, single or two shots; a few received placebo; per-sample allocation not given. Sampling was done on day 63 after the first vaccine or placebo injection. The specimen was peripheral blood, collected in a trial of Ad26.COV2.S vaccine versus placebo. The receptors come from a person aged 18-60 years who received the Ad26.COV2.S COVID-19 vaccine or a placebo.

The chain joins TRBV6-2 or TRBV6-3 to TRBJ1-5; D gene uncertain. Trimming left V 6 bases short and J 2 bases short, with 23 bases between. Per germline, CDR1 MNHEY and CDR2 SVGEGT. This CDR3 region has 18 residues. The CDR3 is CASSALKMSLVGNQPQHF. The CDR3 coding sequence is TGTGCCAGCAGCGCCCTAAAAATGTCCCTGGTTGGCAATCAGCCCCAGCATTTT.

V and J are TRBV4-1 and TRBJ1-2; 8 bases are shared with TRBD1. Germline CDR1 MGHRA, CDR2 YSYEKL. The V segment lost 1 base and the J segment 3 bases; nucleotides outside the gene matches: 1. The CDR3 totals 14 residues. The CDR3 nucleotides read TGCGCCAGCAGCCAAGGGACAGGGCACTATGGCTACACCTTC. This encodes CASSQGTGHYGYTF.

This chain uses TRBV30 with TRBJ1-1, with D perhaps matching TRBD1 (6 bases). Per the germline V gene, CDR1 is GTSNPN and CDR2 is SVGIG (reference sequence). The CDR3 covers 13 residues. V was clipped by 2 bases and J by 6 bases, with 13 bases between them. The CDR3 reads CAWSKDRLSEAFF. For the CDR3, the DNA is TGTGCCTGGAGTAAGGACAGATTGTCTGAAGCTTTCTTT.

The chain uses TRBV6-5 and TRBJ1-6, with a possible D match to TRBD1 (6 bases). Germline CDR1 MNHEY, CDR2 SVGAGI. The length of the CDR3 is 14 residues. The ends were cut back, 6 bases at V and 9 bases at J, with 15 bases in the middle. CDR3 nucleotides: TGTGCCAGCAGGGCCCAGGGGCACAGTTCACCCCTCCACTTT. As protein: CASRAQGHSSPLHF.

The chain is built from TRBV6-2 or TRBV6-3 and TRBJ1-5; D unresolved. Germline CDR1 and CDR2: MNHEY and SVGEGT. V was cut by 4 bases and J by 9 bases, with 7 bases left in between. The CDR3 is made up of 11 amino acids. The CDR3 spells CASSSPGPQHF. CDR3 DNA: TGTGCCAGCAGTTCCCCGGGGCCCCAGCATTTT.

Remarks on this clone: The junction departs from the called germline gene at one end, perhaps through a read error. This sample also contains other DNA sequences that code for the same CDR3. The genes are TRBV11-2 and TRBJ2-1, with D tentatively TRBD1 or TRBD2 (5 bases each). The V gene's germline CDR1 is SGHAT and CDR2 FQNNGV. The CDR3 contains 15 residues. In DNA, the CDR3 is TGTGCCAGCAGCCTAGATTTTACGGGACGGGATGAGCAGTTCTTC. This gives the protein CASSLDFTGRDEQFF.

This clone occurred once. This sample includes further DNA sequences coding for the same CDR3. This rearrangement joins TRBV9 to TRBJ1-5; no clear D gene. Germline V gene data show CDR1 as SGDLS and CDR2 as YYNGEE. The V end was cut by 0 bases, the J end by 1 base, with 5 bases between. The CDR3 has 14 amino acids. The CDR3 spells CASSVGGSNQPQHF. The CDR3 DNA is TGTGCCAGCAGCGTAGGCGGGAGCAATCAGCCCCAGCATTTT.

This chain joins TRBV2 and TRBJ2-4; perhaps D is TRBD1 or TRBD2 (5 bases each). Germline V gene lookup returns CDR1 SNHLY and CDR2 FYNNEI. This CDR3 is built from 12 residues. Trimming took off 8 bases at V and 6 bases at J, with 11 bases between the two ends. The CDR3 region is CASSSGANIQYF. The CDR3 DNA sequence: TGTGCCAGCTCATCCGGGGCAAACATTCAGTACTTC.

In DNA, the CDR3 is TGTGCCAGCAGCTCACAGGCTTTGGGGCGAGGCGAGCAGTTCTTC. It yields the protein CASSSQALGRGEQFF. The rearrangement joins TRBV7-3 to TRBJ2-1; D perhaps matches TRBD1 (5 bases). Germline lookup yields CDR1 SGHTA and CDR2 FQGTGA. The CDR3 consists of 15 residues. V dropped 4 bases and J dropped 10 bases, with 20 bases sitting between them.

This chain connects TRBV11-3 to TRBJ2-1; 9 positions match TRBD2. The CDR3 extends over 15 amino acids. The germline CDR1 and CDR2 sequences are SGHNT and YENEEA. V gave up 1 base and J gave up 5 bases; unmatched junction bases: 3. The CDR3 reads CASSLGSGRNNEQFF. CDR3 coding DNA: TGTGCCAGCAGCTTAGGAAGCGGGAGGAACAATGAGCAGTTCTTC.

The V call is TRBV6-2 or TRBV6-3, the J call TRBJ2-1, with 7 bases lining up with TRBD2. The CDR3 is 15 residues long. Trimming cost V 4 bases and J 7 bases; bases outside gene matches: 10. CDR1 is MNHEY and CDR2 is SVGEGT in the germline V gene. DNA of the CDR3: TGTGCCAGCAGTTCGGTCCGGGGGGTAAGGAATGAGCAGTTCTTC. This translates into CASSSVRGVRNEQFF.